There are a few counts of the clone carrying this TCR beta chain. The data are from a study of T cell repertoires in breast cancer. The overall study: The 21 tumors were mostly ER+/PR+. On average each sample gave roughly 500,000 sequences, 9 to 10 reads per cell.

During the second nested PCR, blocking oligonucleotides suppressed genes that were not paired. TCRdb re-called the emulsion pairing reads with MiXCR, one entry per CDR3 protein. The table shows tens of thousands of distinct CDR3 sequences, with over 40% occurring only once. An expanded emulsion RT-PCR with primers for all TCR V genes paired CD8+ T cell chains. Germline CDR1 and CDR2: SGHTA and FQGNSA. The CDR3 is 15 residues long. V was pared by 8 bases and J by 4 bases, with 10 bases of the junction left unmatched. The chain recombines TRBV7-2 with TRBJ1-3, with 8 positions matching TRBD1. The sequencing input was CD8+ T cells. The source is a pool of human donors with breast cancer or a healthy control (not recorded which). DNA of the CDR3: TGTGCCAGCTCCTACTCCCGGGACAGGGGAAACACCATATATTTT. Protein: CASSYSRDRGNTIYF.